A single sample is the source of the 31 T cell receptor beta chains below, sequenced in a study of identifying expanded T cells in peripheral blood. The data were produced by immunoSEQ multiplex PCR, yet TCRdb's version contains in-frame clones alone and is incomplete. This sample has about 110,000 clones, with about 89% found just once. The material sequenced was blood. All receptors come from a person between 18 and 75 years old in good health.

This chain links TRBV6-1 with TRBJ1-2, with D unclear. This CDR3 contains 13 residues. From germline, CDR1 is MNHNS and CDR2 SASEGT. V lost 1 base, J lost 4 bases, and 7 bases lay in between. The CDR3 region has the DNA TGTGCCAGCAGTGAAGACATCATCTATGGCTACACCTTC. Encoded protein: CASSEDIIYGYTF.

This chain uses TRBV4-3 with TRBJ1-6, with D unclear. Germline V gene sequence: CDR1 LGHNA, CDR2 YSLEER. V lost 1 base and J lost 7, with 14 bases in between. The CDR3 length is 16 residues. The CDR3 sequence: CASSQGVGERNSPLHF. CDR3 bases: TGCGCCAGCAGCCAAGGGGTCGGGGAGAGGAATTCACCCCTCCACTTT.

The gene calls are TRBV5-4 and TRBJ2-5; 7 bases match TRBD2. Germline values: CDR1 SGHNT, CDR2 YYREEE (reference sequence). With V trimmed by 2 bases and J by 3 bases, 4 bases remained unmatched. This CDR3 has 14 residues. In nucleotides, the CDR3 is TGTGCCAGCAGCTTAGGGACTAAAGAAGAGACCCAGTACTTC. It codes for CASSLGTKEETQYF.

J is TRBJ1-5 and V is TRBV5-6, with a possible D match to TRBD1 (6 bases). This CDR3 spans 14 amino acids. V was pared by 4 bases and J by 4 bases, with 12 bases between. CDR1 is SGHDT, CDR2 YYEEEE, per germline. The CDR3 loop is CASSTGHGNQPQHF. The CDR3 coding sequence is TGTGCCAGCAGCACGGGACACGGAAATCAGCCCCAGCATTTT.

V is TRBV7-2 and J is TRBJ1-1, with D maybe TRBD1 (5 bases). This CDR3 region has 14 residues. Germline loops: CDR1 SGHTA, CDR2 FQGNSA. Trimming pared 3 bases from V and 1 base from J, leaving 9 bases between. The DNA of the CDR3 is TGTGCCAGCAGCTTTCGGGGGAGGAACACTGAAGCTTTCTTT. It is translated as CASSFRGRNTEAFF.

The chain joins TRBV2 to TRBJ1-5; D gene unclear. This CDR3 spans 11 amino acids. The V and J ends lost 6 bases and 5 bases respectively, with 5 bases between them. CDR1 SNHLY and CDR2 FYNNEI come from the germline V gene. In DNA form, the CDR3 reads TGTGCCAGCAGGCTTGATCAGCCCCAGCATTTT. This sequence encodes CASRLDQPQHF.

The chain employs TRBV30 and TRBJ2-5; no clear D. Germline CDR1 reads GTSNPN; CDR2 reads SVGIG (reference sequence). This CDR3 region has 13 residues. V dropped 0 bases and J dropped 5 bases, with 10 bases sitting between them. The DNA of the CDR3 is TGTGCCTGGAGTGTTAATCGACGGGAGACCCAGTACTTC. Translation: CAWSVNRRETQYF.

The chain couples TRBV10-3 to TRBJ2-5; 7 bases match TRBD1. The CDR3 runs to 13 residues. The germline CDR1 and CDR2 sequences are ENHRY and SYGVKD. Germline trimming cut 4 bases from V and 2 bases from J; bases unmatched to any gene: 1. The CDR3 nucleotides read TGTGCCATCAGTGGGGACAGTCAAGAGACCCAGTACTTC. Amino acid sequence: CAISGDSQETQYF.

The chain uses TRBV2 and TRBJ2-4; the match to TRBD1 covers 9 bases. CDR3 length: 16 amino acids. The germline gives CDR1 SNHLY, CDR2 FYNNEI. V lost 6 bases, J lost 1 base, and 7 bases stayed unmatched. The CDR3 DNA follows: TGTGCCAGCAGCCACAGGGGGCTCTTGGCCAAAAACATTCAGTACTTC. Translation: CASSHRGLLAKNIQYF.

Here the CDR3 reads CASSSTGFNYGYTF. Written as DNA, the CDR3 is TGTGCCAGCAGCTCTACAGGGTTCAACTATGGCTACACCTTC. The chain recombines TRBV7-9 with TRBJ1-2; TRBD1 might be the D (6 bases). Trimming removed 4 bases at V and 2 bases at J, with 11 bases between. CDR1 and CDR2 from the germline V gene are SEHNR and FQNEAQ (reference sequence). This CDR3 comprises 14 residues. Complete variable domain (other parts from reference TRBV7-9 and TRBJ1-2): DTGVSQNPRHKITKRGQNVTFRCDPISEHNRLYWYRQTLGQGPEFLTYFQNEAQLEKSRLLSDRFSAERPKGSFSTLEIQRTEQGDSAMYLCASSSTGFNYGYTFGSGTRLTVV.

The chain employs TRBV2 and TRBJ1-2, with D possibly being TRBD1 (5 bases). Trimming pared 9 bases from V and 2 bases from J, leaving 13 bases between. This CDR3 spans 13 amino acids. CDR1 and CDR2 (germline): SNHLY, FYNNEI. This CDR3 is CARLRGPNYGYTF. In DNA form, the CDR3 reads TGTGCCAGGCTCCGGGGCCCCAACTATGGCTACACCTTC.

The rearrangement joins TRBV11-3 to TRBJ2-2, with D unclear. Germline loops: CDR1 SGHNT, CDR2 YENEEA. The CDR3 extends over 17 amino acids. The V end was cut by 1 base, the J end by 1 base, with 13 bases between. CDR3: CASSLVDLLGNTGELFF. The CDR3 bases are TGTGCCAGCAGCTTAGTCGACCTCCTAGGGAACACCGGGGAGCTGTTTTTT.

The table lists this clone with a count of one. The chain links TRBV9 to TRBJ2-7, with TRBD2 matching 7 bases. V was clipped by 0 bases and J by 4 bases; unmatched bases: 7. Germline V lookup: CDR1 SGDLS, CDR2 YYNGEE. This CDR3 spans 15 amino acids. CDR3: CASSVGLADLYEQYF. CDR3 DNA sequence: TGTGCCAGCAGCGTAGGCCTAGCGGACCTATACGAGCAGTACTTC.

The count of this clone is one. J is TRBJ2-3 and V is TRBV30, with D unresolved. The CDR3 is 14 amino acids. Germline V gene lookup returns CDR1 GTSNPN and CDR2 SVGIG (reference sequence). V lost 0 bases and J lost 3, with 10 bases in between. The CDR3 nucleotides read TGTGCCTGGAGTGTATGGGGTGGTACAGATACGCAGTATTTT. This sequence encodes CAWSVWGGTDTQYF.

The J gene is TRBJ1-3, the V gene TRBV5-4; D remains unclear. The ends were cut back, 5 bases at V and 3 bases at J, with 15 bases in the middle. Germline CDR1 is SGHNT and CDR2 is YYREEE (reference sequence). The CDR3 has 15 residues. CDR3 nucleotides: TGTGCCAGCAGTTCCGACGGGTCTCGTGGAAACACCATATATTTT. This translates into CASSSDGSRGNTIYF.

The J gene is TRBJ2-5, the V gene TRBV11-2; 8 bases are a match to TRBD2. Trimming at V came to 7 bases and at J to 3 bases, leaving 4 bases not matched to a gene. The CDR3 is 13 amino acids. The germline gives CDR1 SGHAT, CDR2 FQNNGV. In nucleotides, the CDR3 is TGTGCCAGCAACGTCGGGGGGGAAGAGACCCAGTACTTC. It yields the protein CASNVGGEETQYF.

This sequence joins TRBV5-4 and TRBJ1-4, with D tentatively TRBD1 (6 bases). The CDR3 contains 15 residues. CDR1 SGHNT and CDR2 YYREEE come from the germline V gene (reference sequence). V dropped 0 bases and J dropped 4 bases, with 10 bases sitting between them. CDR3 sequence: CASSLVGGGNEKLFF. Written as DNA, the CDR3 is TGTGCCAGCAGCTTGGTAGGGGGGGGTAATGAAAAACTGTTTTTT.

This chain links TRBV5-8 with TRBJ2-1, with 9 bases matching TRBD2. Germline V lookup: CDR1 SGHTS, CDR2 YDEGEE. J gave up 3 bases and V 4 bases, and 5 bases lay outside the gene matches. The CDR3 spans 15 residues. CDR3 sequence (DNA): TGTGCCAGCAGCCAAAGCGGGGGGCTCTACAATGAGCAGTTCTTC. As protein: CASSQSGGLYNEQFF.

This clone appeared once. At one boundary the junction diverges from the germline segment, which might be a read error. This sequence joins TRBV20-1 and TRBJ2-3, with a weak D call TRBD2 (6 bases). The CDR3 is made up of 11 amino acids. Germline CDR1 is DFQATT and CDR2 is SNEGSKA (reference sequence). In DNA form, the CDR3 reads TGCAGTGCTAGATCGGGGGACCCGGGTATTTTT. This sequence encodes CSARSGDPGIF.

The chain joins TRBV7-9 to TRBJ1-1; 10 bases agree with TRBD1. The CDR3 covers 14 residues. The V gene end was trimmed by 5 bases and the J gene end by 6 bases; junction bases not matched to a gene: 6. Germline V gives CDR1 SEHNR, CDR2 FQNEAQ (reference sequence). This CDR3 is CASSPGTGVPEAFF. In DNA form, the CDR3 reads TGTGCCAGCAGCCCAGGGACAGGGGTTCCTGAAGCTTTCTTT.

The CDR3 here is CAIQGPNYGYTF. In DNA, the CDR3 is TGTGCCATACAGGGGCCTAACTATGGCTACACCTTC. The chain employs TRBV19 and TRBJ1-2; the match to TRBD1 covers 7 bases. The CDR3 has 12 amino acids. V dropped 10 bases and J dropped 0; count of bases not matched to a gene: 2. Germline assignment: CDR1 LNHDA and CDR2 SQIVND (reference sequence).

The rearrangement joins TRBV25-1 to TRBJ2-5, with 10 bases fitting TRBD1. V dropped 1 base and J dropped 0; count of bases not matched to a gene: 2. The CDR3 sequence is 16 residues long. Germline CDR1 and CDR2: MGHDK and SYGVNS. In DNA form, the CDR3 reads TGTGCCAGCAGTGAATGGGGGACAGGGGACCAAGAGACCCAGTACTTC. It yields the protein CASSEWGTGDQETQYF.

This chain connects TRBV2 to TRBJ2-2, with D possibly being TRBD1 (6 bases). The CDR3 covers 16 residues. Germline CDR1 is SNHLY and CDR2 is FYNNEI. V lost 5 bases and J lost 3, with 16 bases in between. The CDR3: CASSIRGAPDTGELFF. In nucleotides, the CDR3 is TGTGCCAGCAGTATCAGGGGAGCTCCGGACACCGGGGAGCTGTTTTTT.

The V and J genes are TRBV7-8 and TRBJ1-1; D is unclear. Between the trimmed V and J ends, which lost 1 base and 7 bases, there was a span of 10 bases. The CDR3 runs 13 residues. Germline V lookup: CDR1 SGHVS, CDR2 FQNEAQ. As DNA, the CDR3 is TGTGCCAGCAGCTTAGGACGGACCAATGAAGCTTTCTTT. Protein sequence: CASSLGRTNEAFF.

This chain uses TRBV18 with TRBJ2-3, with unresolved D. The CDR3 loop spans 13 amino acids. Germline CDR1 KGHSH, CDR2 LQKENI. Trimming took off 2 bases at V and 4 bases at J, with 7 bases between the two ends. CDR3 residues: CASSPGFPDTQYF. The DNA for the CDR3 is TGTGCCAGCTCACCAGGTTTCCCAGATACGCAGTATTTT.

The chain couples TRBV18 to TRBJ1-1, with TRBD1 as a possible D gene (5 bases). V lost 4 bases to trimming and J lost 2 bases, with 20 bases between them. Germline CDR1 KGHSH, CDR2 LQKENI. CDR3 length: 17 residues. The DNA for the CDR3 is TGTGCCAGCTCACAGTCACGGGGGGTCTTCGCCAACACTGAAGCTTTCTTT. Translated, it gives CASSQSRGVFANTEAFF.

A single count supports this clone. The chain carries TRBV11-2 and TRBJ2-7, with a weak D call TRBD2 (7 bases). Trimming stripped 4 bases from V and 5 bases from J, with 21 bases between. Looked up from germline, CDR1 is SGHAT and CDR2 is FQNNGV. This CDR3 contains 16 residues. In DNA, the CDR3 is TGTGCCAGCAGCTCCCTGCGGGGGCAGGGTGTCAACGAGCAGTACTTC. Translated, it gives CASSSLRGQGVNEQYF.

V usage is TRBV10-3 and J usage is TRBJ1-5, with D unclear. V was clipped by 3 bases and J by 0 bases, with 3 bases between them. CDR3 length: 13 amino acids. Germline assignment: CDR1 ENHRY and CDR2 SYGVKD. CDR3 nucleotides: TGTGCCATCAGTGATATTAGCAATCAGCCCCAGCATTTT. As protein: CAISDISNQPQHF.

This clone was seen a single time. This rearrangement joins TRBV4-1 to TRBJ1-1, with a tentative D call TRBD1 (6 bases). Trimming pared 4 bases from V and 1 base from J, leaving 10 bases between. Looked up from germline, CDR1 is MGHRA and CDR2 is YSYEKL. This CDR3 contains 14 residues. The CDR3 spells CASSPQQGNTEAFF. CDR3 coding DNA: TGCGCCAGCAGCCCGCAACAGGGGAACACTGAAGCTTTCTTT.

This rearrangement joins TRBV5-1 to TRBJ2-1, with a weak D call TRBD2 (5 bases). Trimming removed 0 bases from V and 4 bases from J, with 11 bases in between. Germline CDR1 is SGHRS and CDR2 is YFSETQ. The CDR3 is 15 residues long. DNA for the CDR3: TGCGCCAGCAGCTTGGTCGGGGTGTCATACAATGAGCAGTTCTTC. As protein: CASSLVGVSYNEQFF.

Only one count was recorded for this clone. The genes are TRBV7-6 and TRBJ2-2; TRBD2 might be the D (6 bases). The CDR3 length is 17 residues. V shed 1 base and J shed 2 bases, with 14 bases lying between them. The V gene's germline CDR1 is SGHVS and CDR2 FNYEAQ. CDR3 DNA: TGTGCCAGCAGCTTAGATCAGGGACTGGGTAACACCGGGGAGCTGTTTTTT. This codes for CASSLDQGLGNTGELFF.